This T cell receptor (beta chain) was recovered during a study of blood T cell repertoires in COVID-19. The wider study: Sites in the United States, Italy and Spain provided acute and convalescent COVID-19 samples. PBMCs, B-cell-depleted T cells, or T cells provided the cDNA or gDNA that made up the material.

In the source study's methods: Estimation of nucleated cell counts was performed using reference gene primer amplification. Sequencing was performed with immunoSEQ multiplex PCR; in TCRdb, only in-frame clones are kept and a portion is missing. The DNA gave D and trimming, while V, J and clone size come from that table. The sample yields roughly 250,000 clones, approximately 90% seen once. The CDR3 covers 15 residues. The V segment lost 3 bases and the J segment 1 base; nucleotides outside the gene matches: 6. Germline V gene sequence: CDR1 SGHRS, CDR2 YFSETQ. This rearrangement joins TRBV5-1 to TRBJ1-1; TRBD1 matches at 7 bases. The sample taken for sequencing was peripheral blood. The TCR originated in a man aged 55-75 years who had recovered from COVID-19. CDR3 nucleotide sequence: TGCGCCAGCAGCTCTCTACAGGGGACGAACACTGAAGCTTTCTTT. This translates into CASSSLQGTNTEAFF.